What follows describes a single T cell receptor (beta chain). The data were produced by immunoSEQ multiplex PCR, yet TCRdb's version contains in-frame clones alone and is incomplete. Among 30,000 to 50,000 clones listed, 90% were seen once. This sample stems from a study of T cell changes during pregnancy in multiple sclerosis. Trimming pared 10 bases from V and 8 bases from J, leaving 20 bases between. Germline CDR1 SGHVS, CDR2 FQNEAQ. The CDR3 is made up of 14 amino acids. The sequence was collected from a female donor in good health, enrolled as a control in a pregnancy study. The V gene is TRBV7-8, the J gene TRBJ1-4; D perhaps matches TRBD1 (6 bases). The material was CD4+ T cells from peripheral blood mononuclear cells, obtained in the first trimester of pregnancy. The CDR3 region is CATNPDSLSEKLFF. The DNA of the CDR3 is TGTGCCACGAACCCGGACAGCCTCTCCGAAAAACTGTTTTTT.